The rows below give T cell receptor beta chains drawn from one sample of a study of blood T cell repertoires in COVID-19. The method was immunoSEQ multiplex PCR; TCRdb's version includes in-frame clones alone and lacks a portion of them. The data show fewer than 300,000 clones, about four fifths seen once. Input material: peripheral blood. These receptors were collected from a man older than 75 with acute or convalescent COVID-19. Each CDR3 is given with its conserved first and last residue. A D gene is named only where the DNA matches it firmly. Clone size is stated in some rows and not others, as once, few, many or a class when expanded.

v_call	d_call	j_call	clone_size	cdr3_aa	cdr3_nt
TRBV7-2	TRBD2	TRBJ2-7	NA	CASSPGLAGGQNEQYF	TGTGCCAGCAGCCCGGGACTAGCGGGGGGGCAGAACGAGCAGTACTTC
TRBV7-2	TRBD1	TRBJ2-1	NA	CASSQADRDYNEQFF	TGTGCCAGCAGCCAAGCGGACAGGGACTACAATGAGCAGTTCTTC
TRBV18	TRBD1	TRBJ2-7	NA	CASSSGTDYEQYF	TGTGCCAGCTCTTCCGGGACAGACTACGAGCAGTACTTC
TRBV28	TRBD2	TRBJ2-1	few	CASRPGTSGTYNEQFF	TGTGCCAGCAGGCCAGGGACTAGCGGGACATACAATGAGCAGTTCTTC
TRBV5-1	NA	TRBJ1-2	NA	CASSRIDSGFNYGYTF	TGCGCCAGCAGCCGGATAGACTCGGGTTTTAACTATGGCTACACCTTC
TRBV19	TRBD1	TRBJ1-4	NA	CASSITQGAEGEKLFF	TGTGCCAGTAGTATAACACAGGGGGCTGAGGGTGAAAAACTGTTTTTT
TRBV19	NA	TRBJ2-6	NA	CASSILWGVGANVLTF	TGTGCCAGTAGTATTTTATGGGGGGTTGGGGCCAACGTCCTGACTTTC
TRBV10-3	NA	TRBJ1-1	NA	CAIRAGENTEAFF	TGTGCCATCAGGGCAGGGGAGAACACTGAAGCTTTCTTT
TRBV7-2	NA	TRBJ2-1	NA	CASGFPKLDLYNNEQFF	TGTGCCAGCGGCTTCCCAAAACTAGACCTATACAACAATGAGCAGTTCTTC
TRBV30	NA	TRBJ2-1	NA	CAWSVPGHPGINNEQFF	TGTGCCTGGAGTGTACCGGGACATCCGGGGATCAATAATGAGCAGTTCTTC
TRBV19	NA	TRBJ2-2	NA	CASSTGLLTGELFF	TGTGCCAGTAGTACGGGACTCCTCACCGGGGAGCTGTTTTTT
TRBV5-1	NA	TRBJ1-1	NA	CASSLVAGLGTEAFF	TGCGCCAGCAGCTTGGTTGCGGGGTTGGGCACTGAAGCTTTCTTT
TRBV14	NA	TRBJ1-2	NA	CASSQVPGWLYGYTF	TGTGCCAGCAGCCAAGTTCCAGGGTGGTTATATGGCTACACCTTC
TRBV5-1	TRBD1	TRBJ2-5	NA	CASSRGQQETQYF	TGCGCCAGCAGCAGGGGACAGCAAGAGACCCAGTACTTC
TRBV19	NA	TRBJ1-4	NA	CASSNPDTSNPQLFF	TGTGCCAGTAGTAACCCGGACACCTCGAACCCACAACTGTTTTTT
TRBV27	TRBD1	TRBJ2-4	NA	CASSQQGKKAAKNIQYF	TGTGCCAGCAGCCAACAGGGGAAGAAGGCGGCCAAAAACATTCAGTACTTC
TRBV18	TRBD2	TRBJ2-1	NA	CASSPLTSGSTYNEQFF	TGTGCCAGCTCACCCTTGACTAGCGGGAGTACCTACAATGAGCAGTTCTTC
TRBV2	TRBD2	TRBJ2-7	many	CASTGLAGYYEQYF	TGTGCCAGCACCGGACTAGCGGGTTATTACGAGCAGTACTTC
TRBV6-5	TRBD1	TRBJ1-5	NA	CASSPRDRDQPQHF	TGTGCCAGCAGTCCCCGGGACAGGGATCAGCCCCAGCATTTT
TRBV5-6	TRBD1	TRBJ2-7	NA	CASSLQGADREYF	TGTGCCAGCAGCTTACAGGGGGCCGACAGGGAGTACTTC
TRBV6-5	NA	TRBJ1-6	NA	CASRAPQAINSPLHF	TGTGCCAGCAGGGCGCCCCAGGCGATTAATTCACCCCTCCACTTT
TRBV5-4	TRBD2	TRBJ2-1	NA	CATTGGGLPLSSYNEQFF	TGTGCCACCACGGGCGGGGGGCTTCCCCTAAGCTCCTACAATGAGCAGTTCTTC
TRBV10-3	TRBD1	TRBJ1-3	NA	CATTGVTAGNTIYF	TGTGCCACAACAGGGGTAACTGCTGGAAACACCATATATTTT
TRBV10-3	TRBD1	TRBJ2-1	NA	CAISGLTGTYNEQFF	TGTGCCATAAGCGGCTTGACAGGGACCTACAATGAGCAGTTCTTC
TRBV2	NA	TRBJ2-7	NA	CASSEGRGAYEQYF	TGTGCCAGCAGTGAAGGGCGGGGAGCCTACGAGCAGTACTTC
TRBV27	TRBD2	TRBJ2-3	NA	CASSYSGRASGTDTQYF	TGTGCCAGCAGTTACTCGGGGAGGGCGTCGGGCACAGATACGCAGTATTTT
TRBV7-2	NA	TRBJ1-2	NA	CASRPGGGPSYGYTF	TGTGCCAGCAGACCCGGCGGGGGACCCAGCTATGGCTACACCTTC
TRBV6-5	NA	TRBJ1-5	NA	CASSYGGMGNQPQHF	TGTGCCAGCAGTTACGGGGGCATGGGCAATCAGCCCCAGCATTTT
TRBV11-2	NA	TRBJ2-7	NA	CASRSSGTGYEQYF	TGTGCCAGCAGGTCCTCGGGGACTGGTTACGAGCAGTACTTC